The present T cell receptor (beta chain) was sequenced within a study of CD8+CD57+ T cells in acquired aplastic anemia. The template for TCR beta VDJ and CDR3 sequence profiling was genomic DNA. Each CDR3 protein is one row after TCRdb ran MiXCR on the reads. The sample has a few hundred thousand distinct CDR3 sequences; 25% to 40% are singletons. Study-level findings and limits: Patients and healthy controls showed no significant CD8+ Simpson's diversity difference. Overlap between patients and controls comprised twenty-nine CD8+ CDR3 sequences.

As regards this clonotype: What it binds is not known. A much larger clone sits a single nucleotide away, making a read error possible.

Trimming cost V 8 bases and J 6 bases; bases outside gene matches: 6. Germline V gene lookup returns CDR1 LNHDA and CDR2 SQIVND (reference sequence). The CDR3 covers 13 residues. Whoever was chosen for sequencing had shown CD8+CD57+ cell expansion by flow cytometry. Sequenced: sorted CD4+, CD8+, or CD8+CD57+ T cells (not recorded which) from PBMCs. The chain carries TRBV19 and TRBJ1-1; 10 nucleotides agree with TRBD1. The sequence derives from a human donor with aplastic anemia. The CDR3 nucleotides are TGTGCCAGTCGACAGGGGGCTTATTCTGAAGCTTTCTTT. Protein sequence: CASRQGAYSEAFF.